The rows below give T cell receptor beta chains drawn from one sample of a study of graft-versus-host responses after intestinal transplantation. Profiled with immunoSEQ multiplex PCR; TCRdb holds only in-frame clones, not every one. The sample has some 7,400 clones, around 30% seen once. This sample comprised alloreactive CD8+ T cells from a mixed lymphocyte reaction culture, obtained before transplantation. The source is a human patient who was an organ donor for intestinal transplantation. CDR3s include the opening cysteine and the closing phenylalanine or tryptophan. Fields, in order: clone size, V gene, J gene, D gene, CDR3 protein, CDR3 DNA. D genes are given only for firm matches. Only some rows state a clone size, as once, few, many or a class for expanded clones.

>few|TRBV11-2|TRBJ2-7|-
CASSLDGGFIDEQYF
TGTGCCAGCAGCTTAGACGGCGGGTTCATCGACGAGCAGTACTTC
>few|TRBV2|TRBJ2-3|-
CASSDFYSYTDTQYF
TGTGCCAGCAGTGACTTCTACAGCTACACAGATACGCAGTATTTT
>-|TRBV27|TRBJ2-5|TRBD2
CASSLLGTSGGETQYF
TGTGCCAGCAGTTTGTTGGGGACTAGCGGAGGGGAGACCCAGTACTTC
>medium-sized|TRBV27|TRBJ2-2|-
CASSLLMTANTGELFF
TGTGCCAGCAGTTTACTGATGACAGCCAACACCGGGGAGCTGTTTTTT
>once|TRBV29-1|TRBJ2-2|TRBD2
CSVEWEGRYTGELFF
TGCAGCGTTGAATGGGAGGGCCGTTACACCGGGGAGCTGTTTTTT
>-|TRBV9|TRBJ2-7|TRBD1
CASSGGTGGWYEQYF
TGTGCCAGCAGCGGAGGGACAGGGGGTTGGTACGAGCAGTACTTC
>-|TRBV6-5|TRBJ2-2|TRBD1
CASSYGTDVTGELFF
TGTGCCAGCAGTTACGGGACAGATGTCACCGGGGAGCTGTTTTTT
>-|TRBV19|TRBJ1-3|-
CAREPKNVGNTIYF
TGTGCCAGAGAACCTAAAAATGTTGGAAACACCATATATTTT
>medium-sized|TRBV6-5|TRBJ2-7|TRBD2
CASSPLGGGVDEQYF
TGTGCCAGCAGCCCCCTGGGGGGGGGTGTCGACGAGCAGTACTTC
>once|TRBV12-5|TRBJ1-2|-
CASGPTGFEYGYTF
TGTGCTAGTGGTCCAACAGGGTTTGAGTATGGCTACACCTTC
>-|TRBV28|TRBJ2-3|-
CASSSAYGWSTDTQYF
TGTGCCAGCAGTTCAGCATACGGGTGGAGCACAGATACGCAGTATTTT
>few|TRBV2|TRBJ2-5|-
CASSVSPRHVEETQYF
TGTGCCAGCAGTGTTTCACCCCGGCATGTGGAGGAGACCCAGTACTTC
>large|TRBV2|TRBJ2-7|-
CASSEGLVSYEQYF
TGTGCCAGCAGTGAGGGTCTAGTTTCCTACGAGCAGTACTTC
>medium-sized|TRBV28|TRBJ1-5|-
CASRPWGQPQHF
TGTGCCAGCAGACCTTGGGGCCAGCCCCAGCATTTT
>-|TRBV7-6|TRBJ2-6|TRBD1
CASSLARRQGRLPSSGANVLTF
TGTGCCAGCAGCTTAGCGCGGAGACAGGGAAGGCTCCCGAGCTCTGGGGCCAACGTCCTGACTTTC
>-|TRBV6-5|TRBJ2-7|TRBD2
CASSVLGTSPYEQYF
TGTGCCAGCAGTGTCTTAGGGACTAGCCCCTACGAGCAGTACTTC
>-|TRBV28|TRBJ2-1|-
CASSLATVVTGYNEQFF
TGTGCCAGCAGTTTGGCCACTGTAGTAACAGGTTACAATGAGCAGTTCTTC
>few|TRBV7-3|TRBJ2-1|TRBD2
CASSLGAGPYNEQFF
TGTGCCAGCAGCTTAGGAGCGGGGCCATACAATGAGCAGTTCTTC
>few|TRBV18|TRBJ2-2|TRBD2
CASSPIRLAGDRTGELFF
TGTGCCAGCTCACCAATTCGTCTAGCGGGAGATAGGACCGGGGAGCTGTTTTTT
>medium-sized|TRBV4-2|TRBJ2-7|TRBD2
CASSQGSTSGTYEQYF
TGTGCCAGCAGCCAAGGCTCAACTAGCGGTACCTACGAGCAGTACTTC
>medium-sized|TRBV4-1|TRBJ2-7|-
CASSHTMTSYEQYF
TGCGCCAGCAGCCATACCATGACTAGCTACGAGCAGTACTTC
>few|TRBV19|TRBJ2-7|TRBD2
CASSPGLAGYEQYF
TGTGCCAGTAGTCCGGGACTAGCGGGCTACGAGCAGTACTTC
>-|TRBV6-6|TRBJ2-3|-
CASSYPLYTQYF
TGTGCCAGCAGTTACCCCTTATATACGCAGTATTTT
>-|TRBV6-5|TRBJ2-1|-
CASSPVSSYNEQFF
TGTGCCAGCAGTCCTGTTTCCTCCTACAATGAGCAGTTCTTC
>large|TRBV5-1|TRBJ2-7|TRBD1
CASSWDREAEQYF
TGCGCCAGCAGTTGGGACAGGGAGGCCGAGCAGTACTTC
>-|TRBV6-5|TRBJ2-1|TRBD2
CASSSGTSGFNEQFF
TGTGCCAGCAGTTCCGGGACTAGCGGTTTCAATGAGCAGTTCTTC
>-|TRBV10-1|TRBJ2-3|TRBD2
CASSEYSEREGPADTQYF
TGCGCCAGCAGTGAGTATTCTGAGCGGGAGGGGCCCGCAGATACGCAGTATTTT
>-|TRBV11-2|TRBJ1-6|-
CASSFFPLQAVRSPLHF
TGTGCCAGCAGCTTCTTTCCTCTCCAGGCTGTTCGTTCACCCCTCCACTTT
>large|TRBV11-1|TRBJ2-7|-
CASSFNSYEQYF
TGTGCCAGCAGCTTCAACAGCTACGAGCAGTACTTC
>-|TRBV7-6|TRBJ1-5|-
CASSSGGPYQPQHF
TGTGCCAGCAGCTCTGGGGGCCCTTATCAGCCCCAGCATTTT
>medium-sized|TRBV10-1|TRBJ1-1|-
CASSPGRKTEAFF
TGCGCCAGCAGCCCGGGGAGGAAAACTGAAGCTTTCTTT
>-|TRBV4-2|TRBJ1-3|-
CASSQEKAQDGNTIYF
TGTGCCAGCAGCCAAGAAAAAGCCCAGGATGGAAACACCATATATTTT
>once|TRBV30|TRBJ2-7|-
CAWSRNGGISYEQYF
TGTGCCTGGAGCCGCAACGGCGGAATCTCCTACGAGCAGTACTTC
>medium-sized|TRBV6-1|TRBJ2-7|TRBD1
CASSRQGSSYEQYF
TGTGCCAGCAGCCGACAGGGGAGCTCCTACGAGCAGTACTTC
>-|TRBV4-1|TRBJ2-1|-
CASSQVILAVSYNEQFF
TGCGCCAGCAGCCAAGTCATATTAGCTGTATCCTACAATGAGCAGTTCTTC
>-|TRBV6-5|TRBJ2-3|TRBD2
CASSYSSGRAADTQYF
TGTGCCAGCAGTTACTCGAGCGGGAGGGCCGCAGATACGCAGTATTTT
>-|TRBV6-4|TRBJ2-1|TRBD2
CASSDVNPAGAFWNNEQFF
TGTGCCAGCAGTGACGTGAATCCAGCGGGGGCCTTTTGGAACAATGAGCAGTTCTTC
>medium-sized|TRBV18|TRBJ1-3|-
CASSGTGLSSGNTIYF
TGTGCCAGCTCAGGAACAGGGCTATCCTCTGGAAACACCATATATTTT
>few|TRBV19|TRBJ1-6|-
CASSIDLWRQANSPLHF
TGTGCCAGTAGTATCGATCTGTGGCGACAGGCTAATTCACCCCTCCACTTT
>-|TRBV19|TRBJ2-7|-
CASSLGYEQYF
TGTGCCAGTAGCCTAGGTTACGAGCAGTACTTC
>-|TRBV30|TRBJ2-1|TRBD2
CAWDEGLAGYNEQFF
TGTGCCTGGGACGAGGGACTAGCGGGGTACAATGAGCAGTTCTTC
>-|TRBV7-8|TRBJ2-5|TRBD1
CASSYYQGQPQETQYF
TGTGCCAGCAGCTACTATCAGGGACAGCCCCAAGAGACCCAGTACTTC
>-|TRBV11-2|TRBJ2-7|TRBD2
CASSIWDGGAPPYEQYF
TGTGCCAGCAGCATCTGGGACGGGGGGGCCCCCCCCTACGAGCAGTACTTC
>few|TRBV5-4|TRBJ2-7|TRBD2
CASSPGTSGYEQYF
TGCGCCAGCAGCCCCGGGACTAGCGGATACGAGCAGTACTTC